The clone carrying this TCR beta chain has a handful of counts. TCRdb re-called the RT-PCR reads with MiXCR, one entry per CDR3 protein. This sample has about 680,000 distinct CDR3 sequences; 14% occur once, and the top ten carry just over 3.5%. The germline CDR1 and CDR2 sequences are MNHEY and SMNVEV (reference sequence). J lost 4 bases, V lost 3 bases, and 5 bases had no gene match. The CDR3 runs to 15 residues. The chain couples TRBV27 to TRBJ2-1; TRBD2 matches at 8 bases. Sequencing was done on a sample of memory CD4+ T cells from blood. This TCR came from a female donor in good health, serving as a healthy control. CDR3 amino acids: CASSFRVAGYNEQFF. Here the CDR3 DNA reads TGTGCCAGCAGTTTTAGAGTAGCGGGATACAATGAGCAGTTCTTC.